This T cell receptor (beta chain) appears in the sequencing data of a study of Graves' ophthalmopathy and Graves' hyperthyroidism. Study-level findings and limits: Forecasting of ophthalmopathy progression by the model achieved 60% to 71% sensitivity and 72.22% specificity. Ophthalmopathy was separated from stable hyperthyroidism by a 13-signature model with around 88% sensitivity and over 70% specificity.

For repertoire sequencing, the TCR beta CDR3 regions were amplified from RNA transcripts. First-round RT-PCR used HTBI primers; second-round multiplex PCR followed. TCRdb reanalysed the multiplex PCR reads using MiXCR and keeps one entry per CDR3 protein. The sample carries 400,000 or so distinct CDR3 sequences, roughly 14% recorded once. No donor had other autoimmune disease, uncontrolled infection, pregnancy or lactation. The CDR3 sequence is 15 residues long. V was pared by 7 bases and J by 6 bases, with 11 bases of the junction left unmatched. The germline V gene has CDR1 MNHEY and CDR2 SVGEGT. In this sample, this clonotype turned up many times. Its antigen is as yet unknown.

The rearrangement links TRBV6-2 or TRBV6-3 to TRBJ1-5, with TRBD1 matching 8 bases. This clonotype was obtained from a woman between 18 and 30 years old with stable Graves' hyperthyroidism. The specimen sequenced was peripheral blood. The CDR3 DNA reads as TGTGCCAGCACTCGGACAGGGACCGTTTCTCAGCCCCAGCATTTT. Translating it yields CASTRTGTVSQPQHF.